The sample holds many counts of the clone carrying this TCR beta chain. Its antigen is not known. This sample stems from a study of shared clonotypes between healthy human individuals. Whole-study results and caveats: Sequencing depth was expected to influence donor clonotype sharing.

Deep level was the assay's run setting. Each unsorted PBMC replicate got 300 ng genomic DNA, tens of thousands of genomes. Using immunoSEQ multiplex PCR, the repertoire was profiled, and TCRdb retains in-frame clones only, with some absent. Of about 560,000 clones listed, around 77% were seen once; the top ten hold around 11%. All donors qualified as healthy HIV-negative adults and had experienced no recent acute infections or vaccinations. The V gene's germline CDR1 is MDHEN and CDR2 SYDVKM. The ends lost 6 bases at V and 3 bases at J; junction bases unmatched: 6. CDR3 length: 14 amino acids. Source material: PBMCs. The V and J genes are TRBV28 and TRBJ2-7; 9 bases are shared with TRBD2. This receptor was taken from a woman aged 40 to 49 in good health. Some clones in this sample may be carry-over from other donors' samples. This CDR3 is CASSPTAGGYEQYF. As DNA, the CDR3 is TGTGCCAGCAGCCCCACAGCGGGGGGCTACGAGCAGTACTTC.